This TCR beta chain was captured by sequencing in a study of T cells in localized non-small cell lung cancer. This CDR3 region has 19 residues. Per the germline V gene, CDR1 is ENHRY and CDR2 is SYGVKD. V was pared by 4 bases and J by 1 base, with 15 bases of the junction left unmatched. The table came from immunoSEQ multiplex PCR; TCRdb's copy has only in-frame clones and leaves some out. The table has approximately 50,000 clones, about 85% seen once. The source of this sequence is a man between 40 and 69 years old with stage II lung adenocarcinoma. Here the sequenced sample was PBMCs, taken before any cancer treatment. The chain links TRBV10-3 to TRBJ2-1, with 8 bases identical to TRBD2. The CDR3 bases are TGTGCCATCAGTGGGGGTAGCGGGGCCTCACCGATATCCTACAATGAGCAGTTCTTC. Its protein product is CAISGGSGASPISYNEQFF.